The source of this T cell receptor (beta chain) is a study of T-cell memory formation after mild COVID-19. Study-level information: TCR clusters were mostly donor specific.

In the case of this clonotype: The antigen is unknown.

General study points: The CD4+ clones that contracted clustered mainly within CM and EM, and the CD8+ clones concentrated in EMRA. A second wave of clones peaked on day 37, and their SARS-CoV-2 specificity went unconfirmed. Pre-infection memory showed some responding clones, and this suggested that cross-reactive memory joined.

TCRdb re-called the 5' RACE reads through MiXCR, storing one row per CDR3 protein. The sample has about 340,000 distinct CDR3 sequences, less than 20% seen once. Material: PBMCs or a T cell subset sorted from them (not recorded which). The clonotype comes from a man younger than 35 who had mild COVID-19 (a few samples of this study predate the infection). Cell type and time point are not known.

The CDR3 DNA sequence: TGCAGTGCTAAGGACAGGTCGAACACCGGGGAGCTGTTTTTT. This encodes CSAKDRSNTGELFF. The V and J genes are TRBV20-1 and TRBJ2-2; 7 bases map to TRBD1. Germline values: CDR1 DFQATT, CDR2 SNEGSKA (reference sequence). The CDR3 contains 14 residues. V lost 4 bases to trimming and J lost 0 bases; unmatched junction nucleotides: 2.